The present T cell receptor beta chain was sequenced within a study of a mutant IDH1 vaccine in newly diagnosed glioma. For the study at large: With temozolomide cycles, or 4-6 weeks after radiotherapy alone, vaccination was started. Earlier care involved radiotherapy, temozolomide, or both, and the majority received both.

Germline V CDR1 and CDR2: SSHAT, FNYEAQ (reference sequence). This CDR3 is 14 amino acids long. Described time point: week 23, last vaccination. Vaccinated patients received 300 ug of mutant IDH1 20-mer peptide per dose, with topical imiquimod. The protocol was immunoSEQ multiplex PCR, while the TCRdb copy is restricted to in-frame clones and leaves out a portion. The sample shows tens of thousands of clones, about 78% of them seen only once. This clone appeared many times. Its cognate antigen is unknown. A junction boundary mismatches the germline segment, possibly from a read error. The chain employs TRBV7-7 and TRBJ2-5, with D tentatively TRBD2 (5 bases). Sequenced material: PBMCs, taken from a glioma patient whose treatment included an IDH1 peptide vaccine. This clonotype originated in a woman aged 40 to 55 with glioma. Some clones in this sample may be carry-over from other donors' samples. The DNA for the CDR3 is TGTGCTAGCAGCTTACTAGGGAGCGAAGAGACCCAGTACTTC. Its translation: CASSLLGSEETQYF.